This is a list of T cell receptor beta chains from one sample in a study of blood T cell repertoires in COVID-19. Sequenced by immunoSEQ multiplex PCR; TCRdb stores in-frame clones only, minus some. The sample carries roughly 70,000 clones, 75% to 95% recorded once. Sequenced input: peripheral blood. The receptors shown here come from a human donor in a cohort sampled during active COVID-19. Each CDR3 is given with its conserved first and last residue. A D gene is named only where the DNA matches it firmly. A row's size may be missing; if present it is once, few, many or a size class.

CDR3 DNA: TGTGCCAGTAGTATAGTGGGACTAGCGGGGGCAGATACGCAGTATTTT
CDR3 protein: CASSIVGLAGADTQYF
clone size: -
J gene: TRBJ2-3
D gene: TRBD2
V gene: TRBV19

CDR3 DNA: TGTGCCAGCAGCTTAGTACAGCTGAACACTGAAGCTTTCTTT
CDR3 protein: CASSLVQLNTEAFF
clone size: -
J gene: TRBJ1-1
D gene: -
V gene: TRBV13

CDR3 DNA: TGTGCCAGCAGTGAAGGGCCTGCCAACTATGGCTACACCTTC
CDR3 protein: CASSEGPANYGYTF
clone size: -
J gene: TRBJ1-2
D gene: -
V gene: TRBV6-1

CDR3 DNA: TGTGCCAGCAGTTCACAGGGGGAGTGGAACACCATATATTTT
CDR3 protein: CASSSQGEWNTIYF
clone size: -
J gene: TRBJ1-3
D gene: TRBD1
V gene: TRBV28

CDR3 DNA: TGTGCCACCAGCGCCCAAGAGGGTAGCACTGAAGCTTTCTTT
CDR3 protein: CATSAQEGSTEAFF
clone size: -
J gene: TRBJ1-1
D gene: -
V gene: TRBV15

CDR3 DNA: TGCGCCAGCAGCGGAACGTCAGGGGCAACCTACGAGCAGTACTTC
CDR3 protein: CASSGTSGATYEQYF
clone size: -
J gene: TRBJ2-7
D gene: -
V gene: TRBV5-1

CDR3 DNA: TGCAGTGCTGGAGACAGGGGCGAGCAGTACTTC
CDR3 protein: CSAGDRGEQYF
clone size: -
J gene: TRBJ2-7
D gene: TRBD1
V gene: TRBV20-1

CDR3 DNA: TGTGCCAGCAGTCTAACTTCCTACAATGAGCAGTTCTTC
CDR3 protein: CASSLTSYNEQFF
clone size: -
J gene: TRBJ2-1
D gene: -
V gene: TRBV6-6

CDR3 DNA: TGTGCCAGCTCACCATTAACAGGGGGGCGGAACACTGAAGCTTTCTTT
CDR3 protein: CASSPLTGGRNTEAFF
clone size: -
J gene: TRBJ1-1
D gene: TRBD1
V gene: TRBV18

CDR3 DNA: TGTGCCAGCAGCCGGGACAGGGGGACCCGTTTTTCCTACAATGAGCAGTTCTTC
CDR3 protein: CASSRDRGTRFSYNEQFF
clone size: -
J gene: TRBJ2-1
D gene: TRBD1
V gene: TRBV5-8

CDR3 DNA: TGTGCCAGCAGTGTAAGGTCCAGGGGGGACAATGAGCAGTTCTTC
CDR3 protein: CASSVRSRGDNEQFF
clone size: -
J gene: TRBJ2-1
D gene: -
V gene: TRBV6-4

CDR3 DNA: TGCGCCAGCGGTCTACTAGCGGGGTACACAGATACGCAGTATTTT
CDR3 protein: CASGLLAGYTDTQYF
clone size: -
J gene: TRBJ2-3
D gene: TRBD2
V gene: TRBV5-1

CDR3 DNA: TGTGCCATCAGTGAGACAGGCTACGAGCAGTACTTC
CDR3 protein: CAISETGYEQYF
clone size: once
J gene: TRBJ2-7
D gene: -
V gene: TRBV10-3

CDR3 DNA: TGTGCCAGCCCCTCAGGACAGGGACGGACGTCTGGGGCCAACGTCCTGACTTTC
CDR3 protein: CASPSGQGRTSGANVLTF
clone size: -
J gene: TRBJ2-6
D gene: TRBD1
V gene: TRBV18

CDR3 DNA: TGTGCCAGTAGCCGGGCGGGGTATGCACCCCTCCACTTT
CDR3 protein: CASSRAGYAPLHF
clone size: -
J gene: TRBJ1-6
D gene: -
V gene: TRBV19

CDR3 DNA: TGTGCCAGCAGTTACCCGGGACAGTACACTGAAGCTTTCTTT
CDR3 protein: CASSYPGQYTEAFF
clone size: -
J gene: TRBJ1-1
D gene: TRBD1
V gene: TRBV6-5

CDR3 DNA: TGTGCCAGCAGTCTGGACAGTCTCTACGAGCAGTACTTC
CDR3 protein: CASSLDSLYEQYF
clone size: -
J gene: TRBJ2-7
D gene: -
V gene: TRBV6-2/TRBV6-3

CDR3 DNA: TGTGCCAGTAGTATAATGGTGGTCGGGTATGGCTACACCTTC
CDR3 protein: CASSIMVVGYGYTF
clone size: once
J gene: TRBJ1-2
D gene: -
V gene: TRBV19

CDR3 DNA: TGCGCCAGCAGCTTGATGGCAGACCAAGAGACCCAGTACTTC
CDR3 protein: CASSLMADQETQYF
clone size: -
J gene: TRBJ2-5
D gene: -
V gene: TRBV5-1

CDR3 DNA: TGCGCCAGCAGTTTTGAAACAGGGTCGGGGCGTGAAAAACTGTTTTTT
CDR3 protein: CASSFETGSGREKLFF
clone size: -
J gene: TRBJ1-4
D gene: -
V gene: TRBV5-1

CDR3 DNA: TGTGCAAGCGGCAGGGCTGAAGCTTTCTTT
CDR3 protein: CASGRAEAFF
clone size: -
J gene: TRBJ1-1
D gene: -
V gene: TRBV28

CDR3 DNA: TGTGCCAGCAGCTTAGTTGCTAGGATGGAACAGGTCAATCAGCCCCAGCATTTT
CDR3 protein: CASSLVARMEQVNQPQHF
clone size: -
J gene: TRBJ1-5
D gene: -
V gene: TRBV7-9

CDR3 DNA: TGTGCCTGGAGTGTACGGGCAGGGAAACGTTGGGAGACCCAGTACTTC
CDR3 protein: CAWSVRAGKRWETQYF
clone size: -
J gene: TRBJ2-5
D gene: -
V gene: TRBV30

CDR3 DNA: TGTGCCACCAGCAGAGATGGAGGCAGTATACTTCAGCCCCAGCATTTT
CDR3 protein: CATSRDGGSILQPQHF
clone size: -
J gene: TRBJ1-5
D gene: -
V gene: TRBV15

CDR3 DNA: TGCAGCGTCAGCAACAGCGGGGGCTCGGGGGAGCAGTACTTC
CDR3 protein: CSVSNSGGSGEQYF
clone size: -
J gene: TRBJ2-7
D gene: TRBD2
V gene: TRBV29-1

CDR3 DNA: TGTGCCAGTAGTCCTTGGACAGGGCTTAATTCGGATGAGCAGTTCTTC
CDR3 protein: CASSPWTGLNSDEQFF
clone size: -
J gene: TRBJ2-1
D gene: TRBD1
V gene: TRBV19

CDR3 DNA: TGTGCCAGCAGATATCAGGGTACGACCGGGGAGCTGTTTTTT
CDR3 protein: CASRYQGTTGELFF
clone size: -
J gene: TRBJ2-2
D gene: -
V gene: TRBV6-4

CDR3 DNA: TGCGCCAGCAGCTTTGGCCATGGGACAATCTCTGGGGCCAACGTCCTGACTTTC
CDR3 protein: CASSFGHGTISGANVLTF
clone size: -
J gene: TRBJ2-6
D gene: -
V gene: TRBV5-1

CDR3 DNA: TGTGCCAGCAGTTATGGACGGGCGGGTCCTTACGAGCAGTACTTC
CDR3 protein: CASSYGRAGPYEQYF
clone size: -
J gene: TRBJ2-7
D gene: -
V gene: TRBV2

CDR3 DNA: TGTGCCAGCAGTTTCTCAGGACAGGGGGTTCAGCCCCAGCATTTT
CDR3 protein: CASSFSGQGVQPQHF
clone size: -
J gene: TRBJ1-5
D gene: TRBD1
V gene: TRBV28

CDR3 DNA: TGTGCCAGCAGCTTACGGACAGGCATCAGGAATTCACCCCTCCACTTT
CDR3 protein: CASSLRTGIRNSPLHF
clone size: -
J gene: TRBJ1-6
D gene: TRBD1
V gene: TRBV7-2

CDR3 DNA: TGTGCCAGCAGCTTGACAGGGAGTCGGACCGGGGAGCTGTTTTTT
CDR3 protein: CASSLTGSRTGELFF
clone size: -
J gene: TRBJ2-2
D gene: TRBD1
V gene: TRBV7-2

CDR3 DNA: TGTGCCAGCTCTCCCCGGCTGACAGGGTCTGAAGCTTTCTTT
CDR3 protein: CASSPRLTGSEAFF
clone size: once
J gene: TRBJ1-1
D gene: TRBD1
V gene: TRBV18